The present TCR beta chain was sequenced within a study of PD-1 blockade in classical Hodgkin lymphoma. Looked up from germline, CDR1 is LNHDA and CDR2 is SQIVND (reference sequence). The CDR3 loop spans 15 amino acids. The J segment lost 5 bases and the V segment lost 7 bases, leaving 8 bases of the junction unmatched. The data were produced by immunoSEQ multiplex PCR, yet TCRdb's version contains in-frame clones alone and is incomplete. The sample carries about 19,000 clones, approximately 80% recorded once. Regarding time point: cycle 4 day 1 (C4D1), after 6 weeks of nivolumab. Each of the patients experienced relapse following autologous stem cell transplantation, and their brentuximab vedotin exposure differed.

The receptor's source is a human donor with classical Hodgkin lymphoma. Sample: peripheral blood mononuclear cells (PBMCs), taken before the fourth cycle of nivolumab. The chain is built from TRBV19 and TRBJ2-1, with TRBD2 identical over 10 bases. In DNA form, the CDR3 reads TGTGCCAGTAACCCAGCGGGAGGGGGACACAATGAGCAGTTCTTC. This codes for CASNPAGGGHNEQFF.